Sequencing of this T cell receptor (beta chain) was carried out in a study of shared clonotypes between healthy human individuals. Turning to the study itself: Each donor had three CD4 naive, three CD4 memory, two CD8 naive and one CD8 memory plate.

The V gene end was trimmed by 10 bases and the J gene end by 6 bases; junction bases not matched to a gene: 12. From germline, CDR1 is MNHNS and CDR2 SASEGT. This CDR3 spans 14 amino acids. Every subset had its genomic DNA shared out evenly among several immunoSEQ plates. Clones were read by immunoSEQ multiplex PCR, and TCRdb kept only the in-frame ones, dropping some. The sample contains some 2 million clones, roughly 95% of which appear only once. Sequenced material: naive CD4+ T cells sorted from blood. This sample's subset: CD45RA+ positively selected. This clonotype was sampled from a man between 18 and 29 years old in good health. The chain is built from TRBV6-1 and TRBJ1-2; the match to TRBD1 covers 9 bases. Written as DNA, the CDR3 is TGTGCCACGCGCCGAACAGGGGGCGAGGATGGCTACACCTTC. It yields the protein CATRRTGGEDGYTF.